The next 17 T cell receptor beta chains were all read from a single sample in a study of blood T cells in healthy people across ages. Through a sample-barcoded 5' primer and a J-beta primer mix, a second PCR was run for roughly 6 to 12 cycles. One entry per CDR3 protein results from TCRdb running MiXCR on the 5' RACE reads. The data show around 800,000 distinct CDR3 sequences, about 42% seen once. Sequencing was carried out using blood. Every receptor here comes from a man aged 60 to 69 in good health.

The J gene is TRBJ1-2, the V gene TRBV9, with D tentatively TRBD1 (5 bases). Germline CDR1 is SGDLS and CDR2 is YYNGEE. Trimming removed 5 bases at V and 7 bases at J, with 12 bases between. The CDR3 has 12 residues. For the CDR3, the DNA is TGTGCCAGCAGTAAGGGGACGGCTGGCTACACCTTC. This gives the protein CASSKGTAGYTF.

V usage is TRBV13 and J usage is TRBJ2-4; TRBD2 aligns across 11 bases. The CDR3 has 16 amino acids. Unmatched junction bases numbered 9, after V lost 5 bases and J lost 6 bases. Looked up from germline, CDR1 is PRHDT and CDR2 is FYEKMQ (reference sequence). The CDR3 nucleotides are TGTGCCAGCAGCGCCCTGCTAGCGGGGGGCCCAAACATTCAGTACTTC. This gives the protein CASSALLAGGPNIQYF.

As regards this clonotype: The junction departs from the called germline gene at one end, perhaps through a read error. The rearrangement uses TRBV6-2 or TRBV6-3 and TRBJ1-2; TRBD1 aligns across 9 bases. CDR3 length equals 14 residues. Germline V gene lookup returns CDR1 MNHEY and CDR2 SVGEGT. The CDR3 DNA is TGTGCCAGCAGTTCCAGCGGGACAGGGAACGGCTGCACCTTC. This codes for CASSSSGTGNGCTF.

The chain joins TRBV6-2 or TRBV6-3 to TRBJ2-2; 7 bases are shared with TRBD2. After removal of 5 bases from V and 0 bases from J, the junction contained 9 bases not matched to a gene. Germline values: CDR1 MNHEY, CDR2 SVGEGT. This CDR3 region has 17 residues. The CDR3 here is CASSLSTGGSNTGELFF. CDR3 DNA: TGTGCCAGCAGTCTCTCCACGGGGGGTTCGAACACCGGGGAGCTGTTTTTT.

The chain is built from TRBV5-1 and TRBJ2-5; 10 bases are shared with TRBD1. The germline gives CDR1 SGHRS, CDR2 YFSETQ. The CDR3 runs to 16 residues. V trimming: 0 bases; J trimming: 11 bases; junction bases outside the gene matches: 13. Here the CDR3 reads CASSLGWDRGSNEQYF. The CDR3 nucleotides read TGCGCCAGCAGCTTGGGTTGGGACAGGGGAAGTAATGAGCAGTACTTC.

CDR3 loop: CASSLGGTTYNEQFF. CDR3 DNA: TGTGCCAGCAGCTTAGGAGGGACAACGTACAATGAGCAGTTCTTC. The rearrangement joins TRBV11-2 to TRBJ2-1; possibly TRBD1 for D (6 bases). V was cut by 1 base and J by 4 bases, with 11 bases left in between. Germline V lookup: CDR1 SGHAT, CDR2 FQNNGV. The CDR3 runs to 15 residues.

The J gene is TRBJ1-3, the V gene TRBV4-1, with 9 bases lining up with TRBD1. The CDR3 has 17 residues. Germline V gene sequence: CDR1 MGHRA, CDR2 YSYEKL. The junction had 9 bases not matched to a gene; V was cut back by 6 bases and J by 0 bases. The CDR3 DNA is TGCGCCAGCAGTCAAAGGGACAGGGTTATCTCTGGAAACACCATATATTTT. It specifies CASSQRDRVISGNTIYF.

The genes are TRBV6-5 and TRBJ1-1; D gene ambiguous. Trimming stripped 4 bases from V and 2 bases from J, with 8 bases between. Germline V gene lookup returns CDR1 MNHEY and CDR2 SVGAGI. The CDR3 totals 13 residues. The DNA of the CDR3 is TGTGCCAGCAGTTCCCACCTAAACACTGAAGCTTTCTTT. Encoded protein: CASSSHLNTEAFF.

This clonotype was seen a handful of times. The rearrangement uses TRBV29-1 and TRBJ1-2; D might be TRBD1 (6 bases). The CDR3 consists of 13 residues. Germline V lookup: CDR1 SQVTM, CDR2 ANQGSEA. Trimming pared 6 bases from V and 5 bases from J, leaving 16 bases between. The CDR3 nucleotides read TGCAGCGTCCGGGGGGGGCAGTTTTATGGCTACACCTTC. Protein: CSVRGGQFYGYTF.

The rearrangement uses TRBV7-8 and TRBJ1-2, with D perhaps matching TRBD1 (6 bases). V was pared by 1 base and J by 0 bases, with 15 bases between. CDR1 is SGHVS and CDR2 is FQNEAQ in the germline V gene. The CDR3 is 17 residues long. The CDR3 sequence is CASSLVGQTISNYGYTF. As DNA, the CDR3 is TGTGCCAGCAGCTTAGTAGGACAGACAATCTCTAACTATGGCTACACCTTC.

The chain couples TRBV6-6 to TRBJ2-7; the D gene is possibly TRBD2 (5 bases). The CDR3 totals 12 residues. Germline CDR1 reads MNHNY; CDR2 reads SVGAGI (reference sequence). V gave up 4 bases and J gave up 9 bases, with 13 bases separating them. This chain's CDR3 is CASSSPGKGQYF. The CDR3 DNA sequence: TGTGCCAGCAGTTCCCCGGGGAAAGGGCAGTACTTC.

The chain is built from TRBV7-2 and TRBJ2-7, with 11 bases lining up with TRBD2. The CDR3 sequence is 15 residues long. Germline lookup yields CDR1 SGHTA and CDR2 FQGNSA. V dropped 1 base and J dropped 4; count of bases not matched to a gene: 3. The CDR3 spells CASSLELAGVYEQYF. The CDR3, as DNA: TGTGCCAGCAGCTTAGAACTAGCGGGAGTTTACGAGCAGTACTTC.

This clonotype was observed a few times. The gene calls are TRBV11-2 and TRBJ1-2, with D perhaps TRBD1 (5 bases). V was clipped by 1 base and J by 2 bases, with 26 bases between them. Looked up from germline, CDR1 is SGHAT and CDR2 is FQNNGV. The CDR3 covers 20 residues. The DNA of the CDR3 is TGTGCCAGCAGCTTAGGAGCCATGGCACGGGCAGGGTCTAGGAACTATGGCTACACCTTC. It translates to CASSLGAMARAGSRNYGYTF.

The CDR3 is CASSPRPAATQETQYF. Here the CDR3 DNA reads TGTGCCAGCAGCCCCCGGCCCGCGGCGACCCAAGAGACCCAGTACTTC. The chain has TRBV7-2 and TRBJ2-5, with D unresolved. CDR1 is SGHTA and CDR2 is FQGNSA in the germline V gene. The CDR3 consists of 16 residues. The germline V and J ends were trimmed by 5 bases and 1 base, with 17 bases remaining between them.

Of note for this clonotype: The junction differs from germline at one of its ends, possibly a read error. The chain is built from TRBV6-1 and TRBJ2-1; D perhaps matches TRBD2 (5 bases). There are 17 residues in the CDR3. CDR1 is MNHNS and CDR2 is SASEGT in the germline V gene. The CDR3 region is CASSPTYGERSYNEQIF. CDR3 nucleotide sequence: TGTGCCAGCAGCCCAACTTACGGGGAACGCTCCTACAATGAGCAGATCTTC.

The chain combines TRBV25-1 with TRBJ1-2; possibly TRBD1 for D (6 bases). The CDR3 contains 13 residues. The germline gives CDR1 MGHDK, CDR2 SYGVNS. V lost 2 bases, J lost 8 bases, and 12 bases lay in between. The CDR3 bases are TGTGCCAGCAGTGAAGGGGGGGCTCGGGGCTACACCTTC. It encodes CASSEGGARGYTF.

This clonotype was seen more than once but under ten times. The J gene is TRBJ2-1, the V gene TRBV12-3 or TRBV12-4, with a weak D call TRBD1 (6 bases). Trimming removed 6 bases from V and 8 bases from J, with 20 bases in between. The CDR3 runs 15 residues. CDR3 nucleotides: TGTGCCAGCAGCCCCTCCAACAGGGTATCGGATGAGCAGTTCTTC. Its protein product is CASSPSNRVSDEQFF.